This passage covers 24 T cell receptor beta chains from one sample sequenced in a study of post-analysis software for immune sequencing data. Libraries were made from TCR beta cDNA, and they carried unique molecular identifiers. MiXCR, run by TCRdb on the PCR reads, gives a single entry per CDR3 protein. The table lists some 890,000 distinct CDR3 sequences, around 53% of them singletons. No antigens are known for them. Broader study findings: With TRBV5-6, TRBV5-1 and TRBV20-1 included, about five TRBV segments were more frequent in patients than in controls.

The sequenced sample was blood. The receptors derive from a girl aged 5-17 years with multiple sclerosis.

In this sample, this clonotype turned up a few times. V and J are TRBV10-3 and TRBJ2-7; no clear D gene. This CDR3 has 13 residues. V was shortened by 2 bases and J by 0 bases, with 5 bases between the two germline ends. Per germline, CDR1 ENHRY and CDR2 SYGVKD. CDR3 sequence reads: CAISEGSSYEQYF. In DNA, the CDR3 is TGTGCCATCAGTGAGGGCAGCTCCTACGAGCAGTACTTC.

The rearrangement links TRBV20-1 to TRBJ2-1; 7 bases align to TRBD2. Germline-derived CDR1 and CDR2 are DFQATT and SNEGSKA (reference sequence). The V and J ends lost 1 base and 0 bases, in that order; junction bases with no gene match: 3. The CDR3 runs to 15 residues. CDR3 in amino acids: CSARAGGSSYNEQFF. CDR3 bases: TGCAGTGCTAGAGCGGGCGGGAGCTCCTACAATGAGCAGTTCTTC.

This clonotype was recorded a few times. This chain links TRBV4-1 with TRBJ2-5; 10 bases match TRBD2. After removal of 1 base from V and 2 bases from J, the junction contained 4 bases not matched to a gene. Germline loops: CDR1 MGHRA, CDR2 YSYEKL. This CDR3 is 16 amino acids long. CDR3 protein: CASSQGASGGQETQYF. The CDR3 DNA is TGCGCCAGCAGCCAAGGGGCTAGCGGGGGACAAGAGACCCAGTACTTC.

This clonotype turned up a few times. The V call is TRBV5-1, the J call TRBJ2-3; perhaps D is TRBD1 or TRBD2 (5 bases each). The CDR3 runs 14 residues. Between the trimmed V and J ends, which lost 2 bases and 7 bases, there was a span of 14 bases. From germline, CDR1 is SGHRS and CDR2 YFSETQ. The CDR3 loop reads CASSFRDLGNTQYF. Here the CDR3 DNA reads TGCGCCAGCAGCTTCAGGGACCTGGGGAATACGCAGTATTTT.

The rearrangement joins TRBV29-1 to TRBJ2-5; D not certain. V was pared by 1 base and J by 5 bases, with 11 bases between. The CDR3 runs 13 residues. Germline V gives CDR1 SQVTM, CDR2 ANQGSEA. The CDR3 loop is CSVEGVGLETQYF. CDR3 sequence (DNA): TGCAGCGTTGAAGGGGTGGGCCTGGAGACCCAGTACTTC.

This clonotype was seen a handful of times. The rearrangement links TRBV20-1 to TRBJ2-1; TRBD2 matches at 14 bases. With V trimmed by 5 bases and J by 6 bases, 3 bases remained unmatched. The CDR3 consists of 14 residues. The germline CDR1 and CDR2 sequences are DFQATT and SNEGSKA (reference sequence). The CDR3 bases are TGCAGTGCTGGGGGACTAGCGGGAGTCAATGAGCAGTTCTTC. As protein: CSAGGLAGVNEQFF.

The chain is built from TRBV5-1 and TRBJ2-5, with TRBD2 matching over 13 bases. Looked up from germline, CDR1 is SGHRS and CDR2 is YFSETQ. The CDR3 extends over 13 amino acids. V shed 7 bases and J 11 bases; nucleotides not matched to a gene: 8. The CDR3 region is CASRLAGGREQYF. Written as DNA, the CDR3 is TGCGCCAGCCGACTAGCGGGAGGACGGGAGCAGTACTTC.

This chain links TRBV28 with TRBJ1-2, with TRBD1 identical over 7 bases. Germline V gives CDR1 MDHEN, CDR2 SYDVKM. With V trimmed by 5 bases and J by 7 bases, 10 bases remained unmatched. This CDR3 contains 14 residues. The CDR3 is CASSRLGDRSGYTF. The CDR3 bases are TGTGCCAGCAGTCGGTTAGGGGACAGAAGTGGCTACACCTTC.

The genes are TRBV11-2 and TRBJ2-7, with D perhaps being TRBD1 or TRBD2 (6 bases each). V gave up 2 bases and J gave up 7 bases, with 18 bases separating them. Germline V lookup: CDR1 SGHAT, CDR2 FQNNGV. The CDR3 contains 15 residues. The CDR3 sequence is CASSLSVGGLPEQYF. The CDR3 coding sequence is TGTGCCAGCAGCTTATCTGTGGGGGGCCTCCCAGAGCAGTACTTC.

The rearrangement links TRBV6-6 to TRBJ2-5, with D possibly TRBD1 on 6 matching bases. Germline V lookup: CDR1 MNHNY, CDR2 SVGAGI (reference sequence). This CDR3 is built from 17 residues. V was shortened by 4 bases and J by 2 bases, with 20 bases between the two germline ends. CDR3 in DNA: TGTGCCAGCAGTTCCAACGAACGGGACACCCCGCAAGAGACCCAGTACTTC. Encoded protein: CASSSNERDTPQETQYF.

The genes are TRBV2 and TRBJ2-5; 9 nucleotides match TRBD1. V lost 11 bases to trimming and J lost 5 bases; unmatched junction nucleotides: 15. This CDR3 region has 15 residues. Germline CDR1 SNHLY, CDR2 FYNNEI. In DNA form, the CDR3 reads TGTGCCCTACACACAGGGGGCCGTCAAGGCGAGACCCAGTACTTC. It is translated as CALHTGGRQGETQYF.

This clonotype was seen only a few times. This sequence joins TRBV7-2 and TRBJ2-3, with 11 nucleotides matching TRBD2. CDR1 and CDR2 (germline): SGHTA, FQGNSA. The V segment lost 4 bases and the J segment 4 bases; nucleotides outside the gene matches: 4. This CDR3 is built from 15 residues. DNA of the CDR3: TGTGCCAGCAGCTCTAGCGGGAGGTGGCCAGATACGCAGTATTTT. Translating gives CASSSSGRWPDTQYF.

A note on this clonotype: One end of the junction does not line up with germline, which may come from a read error. This rearrangement joins TRBV6-4 to TRBJ2-4, with 7 nucleotides matching TRBD2. The J call may be in error: the DNA end matches TRBJ2-7 better. The CDR3 runs 15 residues. Germline V gives CDR1 MRHNA, CDR2 SNTAGT. The chain's CDR3 is CAGSFSSGTSYEQYF. In nucleotides, the CDR3 is TGTGCCGGCAGTTTTTCTAGCGGAACCTCCTACGAGCAGTACTTC.

The DNA of the CDR3 is TGTGCCAGCAGCCACTACTCCGGGACTGGCAATTCAGATACGCAGTATTTT. Its translation is CASSHYSGTGNSDTQYF. This chain connects TRBV3-1 to TRBJ2-3, with D possibly being TRBD2 (6 bases). This CDR3 region has 17 residues. Germline CDR1 LGHDT, CDR2 YNNKEL (reference sequence). Deletions cut 3 bases from V and 4 bases from J, with 20 bases between.

The chain combines TRBV6-1 with TRBJ2-1; no clear D. Looked up from germline, CDR1 is MNHNS and CDR2 is SASEGT. CDR3 length equals 13 residues. Trimming cost V 8 bases and J 2 bases, with 10 bases left between them. The CDR3 loop reads CASGQNPYNEQFF. CDR3 DNA sequence: TGTGCCAGCGGCCAGAACCCCTACAATGAGCAGTTCTTC.

In its sample, this clonotype was seen once. The chain joins TRBV12-3 or TRBV12-4 to TRBJ1-1; 8 bases match TRBD1. The CDR3 sequence is 14 residues long. The V and J ends lost 1 base and 6 bases, in that order; junction bases with no gene match: 4. Written as DNA, the CDR3 is TGTGCCAGCAGTTTAGGGACAGGGAGCGCTGAAGCTTTCTTT. Residues: CASSLGTGSAEAFF.

This sequence joins TRBV5-1 and TRBJ2-7; D remains ambiguous. The germline V gene has CDR1 SGHRS and CDR2 YFSETQ. Trimming stripped 0 bases from V and 7 bases from J, with 14 bases between. The CDR3 totals 14 residues. The CDR3: CASSLVGSRNEQYF. The CDR3 region has the DNA TGCGCCAGCAGCTTGGTAGGGTCTCGAAATGAGCAGTACTTC.

This rearrangement joins TRBV4-1 to TRBJ1-5; unclear D gene. This CDR3 spans 15 amino acids. Between the trimmed V and J ends, which lost 0 bases and 0 bases, there was a span of 6 bases. Per the germline V gene, CDR1 is MGHRA and CDR2 is YSYEKL. As DNA, the CDR3 is TGCGCCAGCAGCCAAGATAAACGTAGCAATCAGCCCCAGCATTTT. It specifies CASSQDKRSNQPQHF.

The rearrangement uses TRBV5-1 and TRBJ2-6, with a possible D match to TRBD2 (6 bases). Germline-derived CDR1 and CDR2 are SGHRS and YFSETQ. This CDR3 has 19 residues. V lost 0 bases and J lost 2, with 18 bases in between. CDR3 in amino acids: CASSLEGGGKVAGANVLTF. The CDR3 DNA reads as TGCGCCAGCAGCTTGGAGGGAGGAGGGAAGGTGGCTGGGGCCAACGTCCTGACTTTC.

The chain joins TRBV12-3 or TRBV12-4 to TRBJ2-2; D is undetermined. Trimming removed 2 bases at V and 3 bases at J, with 4 bases between. This CDR3 has 13 amino acids. Here the CDR3 reads CASSLRDTGELFF. In nucleotides, the CDR3 is TGTGCCAGCAGTTTAAGGGACACCGGGGAGCTGTTTTTT.

This chain connects TRBV20-1 to TRBJ2-5; 7 bases are shared with TRBD1. The CDR3 spans 14 residues. From germline, CDR1 is DFQATT and CDR2 SNEGSKA (reference sequence). Trimming took 1 base from V and 7 from J; bases not matched to a gene: 9. The CDR3 spells CSARASTGRGTQYF. Here the CDR3 DNA reads TGCAGTGCTAGAGCTTCGACAGGGCGAGGGACCCAGTACTTC.

This clonotype was counted between two and nine times. The V gene is TRBV29-1, the J gene TRBJ2-3, with D maybe TRBD1 (7 bases). Looked up from germline, CDR1 is SQVTM and CDR2 is ANQGSEA. CDR3 size: 16 residues. V was trimmed by 3 bases and J by 0 bases, leaving 16 bases between them. The CDR3 here is CSVDPRDRSSTDTQYF. In nucleotides, the CDR3 is TGCAGCGTTGACCCGCGGGACAGATCTAGCACAGATACGCAGTATTTT.

The chain joins TRBV7-9 to TRBJ2-5; 12 bases fit TRBD2. The CDR3 spans 15 residues. Germline loops: CDR1 SEHNR, CDR2 FQNEAQ (reference sequence). Trimming removed 1 base from V and 11 bases from J; junction bases left unmatched: 8. The CDR3 nucleotides are TGTGCCAGCAGCTTAGTACTAGCGGGGGGTCGGGAGCAGTACTTC. This gives the protein CASSLVLAGGREQYF.

This rearrangement joins TRBV20-1 to TRBJ2-7; 10 bases are shared with TRBD1. CDR1 and CDR2 from the germline V gene are DFQATT and SNEGSKA (reference sequence). The V segment lost 5 bases and the J segment 3 bases; nucleotides outside the gene matches: 7. The CDR3 is 14 amino acids. The CDR3 DNA is TGCAGTGCTGGTGGGACAGGGGACTGCTACGAGCAGTACTTC. Translation gives CSAGGTGDCYEQYF.